A single sample gave rise to the 21 T cell receptor beta chains below, sequenced in a study of T cell changes during pregnancy in multiple sclerosis. TCRdb's table, derived via immunoSEQ multiplex PCR, lists solely in-frame clones and lacks some. The repertoire holds 70,000 or so clones, about 93% seen once, with approximately 0.41% in the top ten. The starting material was CD4+ T cells from peripheral blood mononuclear cells, obtained before pregnancy. The source of these receptors is a female donor with multiple sclerosis, enrolled in a pregnancy study.

This chain uses TRBV2 with TRBJ2-7; tentative D call: TRBD1 (6 bases). V was cut by 6 bases and J by 2 bases, with 14 bases left in between. CDR3 length equals 14 residues. Germline-derived CDR1 and CDR2 are SNHLY and FYNNEI. The CDR3 DNA is TGTGCCAGCAGATTAACAGGGCCTCCCTACGAGCAGTACTTC. This codes for CASRLTGPPYEQYF.

CDR3 residues: CASSPSRGAEQFF. In DNA, the CDR3 is TGCGCCAGCAGCCCATCCAGGGGTGCTGAGCAGTTCTTC. The V call is TRBV5-1, the J call TRBJ2-1; D perhaps matches TRBD1 (6 bases). Per germline, CDR1 SGHRS and CDR2 YFSETQ. V lost 4 bases and J 9 bases, leaving 14 bases between the germline ends. CDR3 length: 13 residues.

The chain joins TRBV6-5 to TRBJ1-4; D call uncertain. The CDR3 length is 15 residues. Germline CDR1 and CDR2: MNHEY and SVGAGI. V was clipped by 5 bases and J by 0 bases, with 10 bases between them. The CDR3 here is CASSPRAATNEKLFF. The CDR3 DNA is TGTGCCAGCAGTCCGCGGGCAGCAACTAATGAAAAACTGTTTTTT.

The chain carries TRBV7-2 and TRBJ2-2, with D hard to call. This CDR3 is 14 amino acids long. V shed 2 bases and J shed 6 bases, with 10 bases lying between them. Germline loops: CDR1 SGHTA, CDR2 FQGNSA. CDR3: CASSLTALPGELFF. The CDR3 region has the DNA TGTGCCAGCAGCTTAACAGCTTTGCCCGGGGAGCTGTTTTTT.

The J gene is TRBJ1-5, the V gene TRBV19; 12 bases match TRBD1. CDR3 length equals 15 residues. Germline trimming cut 7 bases from V and 7 bases from J; bases unmatched to any gene: 8. CDR1 is LNHDA, CDR2 SQIVND, per germline (reference sequence). CDR3 bases: TGTGCCAGTAAAGTGGGACAGGGGGCTCAACAGCCCCAGCATTTT. Translating gives CASKVGQGAQQPQHF.

This chain joins TRBV30 and TRBJ2-2; 12 nucleotides agree with TRBD2. CDR3 length: 16 amino acids. In germline, CDR1 is GTSNPN, CDR2 SVGIG (reference sequence). V shed 0 bases, J shed 6 bases, and the junction held 5 bases outside the gene matches. The CDR3 DNA sequence: TGTGCCTGGAGTGTAGCTAGCGGGGGGGCCTCCGGGGAGCTGTTTTTT. Its protein is CAWSVASGGASGELFF. The full variable domain, rest sourced from reference TRBV30 and TRBJ2-2, is SQTIHQWPATLVQPVGSPLSLECTVEGTSNPNLYWYRQAAGRGLQLLFYSVGIGQISSEVPQNLSASRPQDRQFILSSKKLLLSDSGFYLCAWSVASGGASGELFFGEGSRLTVL.

This clone was picked up one time. V usage is TRBV27 and J usage is TRBJ1-5; 8 positions agree with TRBD1. Germline V gene lookup returns CDR1 MNHEY and CDR2 SMNVEV (reference sequence). The V gene end was trimmed by 5 bases and the J gene end by 5 bases; junction bases not matched to a gene: 2. This CDR3 contains 13 residues. CDR3 sequence (DNA): TGTGCCAGCAGTAGGGGACAGGATCAGCCCCAGCATTTT. Amino acid sequence: CASSRGQDQPQHF.

The chain employs TRBV4-3 and TRBJ2-1; 7 bases match TRBD1. The V and J ends lost 0 bases and 4 bases, in that order; junction bases with no gene match: 3. The CDR3 is 15 residues long. Looked up from germline, CDR1 is LGHNA and CDR2 is YSLEER. For the CDR3, the DNA is TGCGCCAGCAGCCAAGAGACAGGGACATACAATGAGCAGTTCTTC. This sequence encodes CASSQETGTYNEQFF.

This clone was observed a handful of times. The chain carries TRBV15 and TRBJ1-2; 8 bases match TRBD1. CDR3 size: 13 residues. The V segment lost 3 bases and the J segment 8 bases; nucleotides outside the gene matches: 5. Germline V CDR1 and CDR2: LNHNV, YYDKDF (reference sequence). This CDR3 is CATSSQRTGGYTF. The CDR3 coding sequence is TGTGCCACCAGCAGCCAAAGGACAGGGGGCTACACCTTC.

V gene TRBV7-6 combines with J gene TRBJ2-7; perhaps TRBD1 as D (5 bases). V was trimmed by 1 base and J by 5 bases, leaving 15 bases between them. This CDR3 has 15 residues. Germline V gene sequence: CDR1 SGHVS, CDR2 FNYEAQ. This CDR3 reads CASSLEAGRAHEQYF. CDR3 bases: TGTGCCAGCAGCTTAGAGGCTGGCAGGGCCCACGAGCAGTACTTC.

The J gene is TRBJ2-5, the V gene TRBV10-3, with TRBD2 identical over 7 bases. V shed 4 bases and J 2 bases; nucleotides not matched to a gene: 1. Germline V gene data show CDR1 as ENHRY and CDR2 as SYGVKD. The CDR3 is made up of 13 amino acids. The CDR3 spells CAISVGGQETQYF. In DNA form, the CDR3 reads TGTGCCATCAGTGTCGGGGGGCAAGAGACCCAGTACTTC.

The rearrangement uses TRBV5-4 and TRBJ2-1; TRBD2 aligns across 9 bases. CDR1 SGHNT and CDR2 YYREEE come from the germline V gene (reference sequence). The length of the CDR3 is 16 residues. Trimming took 2 bases from V and 3 from J; bases not matched to a gene: 6. CDR3 sequence (DNA): TGTGCCAGCAGCTTACCGGCGGGAGGGGTCTACAATGAGCAGTTCTTC. Protein: CASSLPAGGVYNEQFF.

The chain employs TRBV4-1 and TRBJ2-7, with TRBD1 identical over 7 bases. From germline, CDR1 is MGHRA and CDR2 YSYEKL. This CDR3 is 15 amino acids long. The V gene end was trimmed by 2 bases and the J gene end by 0 bases; junction bases not matched to a gene: 4. The CDR3 reads CASSQPGQSSYEQYF. CDR3 DNA sequence: TGCGCCAGCAGCCAACCGGGACAGAGCTCCTACGAGCAGTACTTC.

The chain links TRBV9 to TRBJ1-2, with 9 bases aligning to TRBD1. The CDR3 is made up of 15 amino acids. J gave up 1 base and V 3 bases, and 4 bases lay outside the gene matches. Looked up from germline, CDR1 is SGDLS and CDR2 is YYNGEE. The CDR3 nucleotides are TGTGCCAGCAGCGAGGGGACAGGGCGTAACTATGGCTACACCTTC. This gives the protein CASSEGTGRNYGYTF.

The chain couples TRBV11-3 to TRBJ1-1; TRBD1 agrees at 7 bases. Germline CDR1 and CDR2: SGHNT and YENEEA. CDR3 length: 13 residues. The V segment lost 10 bases and the J segment 6 bases; nucleotides outside the gene matches: 11. CDR3 nucleotide sequence: TGTGCCACCAGACAGGGAAGGGGTTCTGAAGCTTTCTTT. Protein product: CATRQGRGSEAFF.

The rearrangement links TRBV10-1 to TRBJ2-5; a weak D match, TRBD1 (6 bases). Germline V CDR1 and CDR2: WNHNN, SYGVQD (reference sequence). The CDR3 consists of 18 residues. Trimming took off 4 bases at V and 2 bases at J, with 23 bases between the two ends. This chain's CDR3 is CASSGTVGTPGLQETQYF. The DNA of the CDR3 is TGCGCCAGCAGTGGGACAGTCGGAACCCCTGGACTTCAAGAGACCCAGTACTTC.

This chain uses TRBV28 with TRBJ1-5; D not certain. This CDR3 contains 14 residues. Trimming stripped 2 bases from V and 6 bases from J, with 11 bases between. Germline V gene data show CDR1 as MDHEN and CDR2 as SYDVKM. The CDR3 DNA follows: TGTGCCAGCAGTTTAAACCCGGGTACTCAGCCCCAGCATTTT. Amino acid sequence: CASSLNPGTQPQHF.

This chain links TRBV29-1 with TRBJ2-7; D is perhaps TRBD1 (6 bases). The germline CDR1 and CDR2 sequences are SQVTM and ANQGSEA. Deletions cut 3 bases from V and 5 bases from J, with 14 bases between. The CDR3 has 13 residues. The CDR3 DNA is TGCAGCGTTGACGGACAGACCGGCCACGAGCAGTACTTC. This codes for CSVDGQTGHEQYF.

This chain connects TRBV29-1 to TRBJ2-3; 11 bases are a match to TRBD2. Trimming took 4 bases from V and 6 from J; bases not matched to a gene: 9. This CDR3 is 15 amino acids long. CDR1 and CDR2 from the germline V gene are SQVTM and ANQGSEA. DNA for the CDR3: TGCAGCGTTGGGTCCCTAGCGGGAGGAATGGATACGCAGTATTTT. Encoded protein: CSVGSLAGGMDTQYF.

This clone was recorded a few times. The rearrangement joins TRBV5-6 to TRBJ1-1; D unclear. The CDR3 has 14 amino acids. V gave up 5 bases and J gave up 5 bases, with 16 bases separating them. CDR1 SGHDT and CDR2 YYEEEE come from the germline V gene. The CDR3 nucleotides read TGTGCCAGCAGGATGGGTCTCACGGGGACTGAAGCTTTCTTT. This codes for CASRMGLTGTEAFF.

This sequence joins TRBV27 and TRBJ2-5; 7 bases agree with TRBD1. From germline, CDR1 is MNHEY and CDR2 SMNVEV (reference sequence). V lost 3 bases to trimming and J lost 5 bases; unmatched junction nucleotides: 3. The CDR3 runs 13 residues. For the CDR3, the DNA is TGTGCCAGCAGTTTGGGCAGGGGGGAGACCCAGTACTTC. Translated: CASSLGRGETQYF.